Given below is one TCR beta chain in context. Its antigen is undetermined. The V segment lost 4 bases and the J segment 4 bases; nucleotides outside the gene matches: 6. The CDR3 is made up of 14 amino acids. The germline V gene has CDR1 SGHDN and CDR2 FVKESK. This sample stems from a study of OX40 agonist ivuxolimab in advanced cancers. Study-wide background: A male proportion of about 86% was recorded, with mean age approximately 60 years and range roughly 23 to 79.

General study findings and limits: Compared with CD4+, CD8+ T cells on average had more expanded clones.

Measured with immunoSEQ multiplex PCR; TCRdb has only the in-frame clones, and not every one. This table holds around 99,000 clones, less than 95% found once. The receptor was isolated from an adult with an advanced solid tumor such as melanoma, head and neck, liver or kidney cancer. This chain links TRBV14 with TRBJ1-2; 7 bases are shared with TRBD1. The sequencing here drew on CD4+ or CD8+ T cells sorted from blood, taken in a trial of the OX40 agonist ivuxolimab. CDR3 sequence (DNA): TGTGCCAGCAGCCGACCGGGACAGCCCTATGGCTACACCTTC. Residues: CASSRPGQPYGYTF.